The rows below give T cell receptor beta chains drawn from one sample of a study of T cells in Graves' hyperthyroidism and ophthalmopathy. TCRdb re-called the multiplex PCR reads through MiXCR, storing one row per CDR3 protein. Counted here are over 300,000 distinct CDR3 sequences, about 15% occurring once; the ten biggest clones make up 11%. Sequencing was done on a sample of blood. The source of these receptors is a woman in her sixties or seventies with Graves' hyperthyroidism. CDR3s include the opening cysteine and the closing phenylalanine or tryptophan. Each record gives: J gene, D gene, V gene, clone size, CDR3 DNA, CDR3 protein. A D gene is named only where the DNA matches it firmly. Clone size appears in some rows only: once, few, many, or a class for an expanded clone.

j_call: TRBJ2-7; d_call: .; v_call: TRBV10-3; clone_size: many; cdr3_nt: TGTGCCATCAGTGAGTCAGGGTCGGGGGAAACAGGGATCTACTACGAGCAGTACTTC; cdr3_aa: CAISESGSGETGIYYEQYF
j_call: TRBJ2-7; d_call: TRBD2; v_call: TRBV11-3; clone_size: many; cdr3_nt: TGTGCCAGCAGCTTAGAAAGAGGGACAGCCTACGGGGCTAGCGGGGTGACCTACGAGCAGTACTTC; cdr3_aa: CASSLERGTAYGASGVTYEQYF
j_call: TRBJ1-1; d_call: .; v_call: TRBV2; clone_size: .; cdr3_nt: TGTGCCAGCAGTGATTCCGGGGCGGCGGCCAACACTGAAGCTTTCTTT; cdr3_aa: CASSDSGAAANTEAFF
j_call: TRBJ1-6; d_call: .; v_call: TRBV5-1; clone_size: many; cdr3_nt: TGCGCCAGCAGCTTGGGGCAAATCTCCGATTCACCCCTCCACTTT; cdr3_aa: CASSLGQISDSPLHF
j_call: TRBJ2-4; d_call: TRBD1; v_call: TRBV12-3/TRBV12-4; clone_size: many; cdr3_nt: TGTGCCAGCAGTAGACAGGGGGCGCAAAACATTCAGTACTTC; cdr3_aa: CASSRQGAQNIQYF
j_call: TRBJ2-1; d_call: .; v_call: TRBV28; clone_size: many; cdr3_nt: TGTGCCAGCACCACATACAATGAGCAGTTCTTC; cdr3_aa: CASTTYNEQFF
j_call: TRBJ1-2; d_call: .; v_call: TRBV13; clone_size: few; cdr3_nt: TGTGCCAGCAGCTTCGCCCTCCGGGGCTATGGCTACACCTTC; cdr3_aa: CASSFALRGYGYTF
j_call: TRBJ1-6; d_call: .; v_call: TRBV6-1; clone_size: .; cdr3_nt: TGTGCCAGCAGCCGGGGGGGGGTCTCCTATAATTCACCCCTCCACTTT; cdr3_aa: CASSRGGVSYNSPLHF
j_call: TRBJ2-2; d_call: .; v_call: TRBV7-3; clone_size: few; cdr3_nt: TGTGCCAGCTCTGAGGGTTCCGGGGAGCTGTTTTTT; cdr3_aa: CASSEGSGELFF
j_call: TRBJ2-2; d_call: .; v_call: TRBV30; clone_size: many; cdr3_nt: TGTGCCTGGAACCATTCACCCGGGGAGCTGTTTTTT; cdr3_aa: CAWNHSPGELFF
j_call: TRBJ2-7; d_call: .; v_call: TRBV14; clone_size: many; cdr3_nt: TGTGCCAGCAGCAAACACAGGGTAGGAGAGCAGTACTTC; cdr3_aa: CASSKHRVGEQYF